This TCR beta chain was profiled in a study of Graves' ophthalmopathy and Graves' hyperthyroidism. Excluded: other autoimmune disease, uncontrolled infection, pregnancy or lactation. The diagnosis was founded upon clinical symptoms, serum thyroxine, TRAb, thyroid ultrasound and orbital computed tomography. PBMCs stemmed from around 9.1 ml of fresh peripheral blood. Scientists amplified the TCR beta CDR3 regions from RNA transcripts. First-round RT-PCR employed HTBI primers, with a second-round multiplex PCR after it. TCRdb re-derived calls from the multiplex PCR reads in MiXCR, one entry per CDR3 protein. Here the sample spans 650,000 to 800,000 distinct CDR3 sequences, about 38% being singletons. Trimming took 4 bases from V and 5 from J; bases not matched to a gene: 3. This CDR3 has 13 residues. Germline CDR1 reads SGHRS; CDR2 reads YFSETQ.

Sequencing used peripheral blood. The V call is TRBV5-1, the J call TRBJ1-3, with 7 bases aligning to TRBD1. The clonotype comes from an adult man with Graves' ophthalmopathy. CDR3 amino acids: CASSPRGRNTIYF. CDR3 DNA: TGCGCCAGCAGCCCCAGGGGGAGAAACACCATATATTTT.